The clone carrying this T cell receptor (beta chain) is labeled as medium-sized (0.01 to 0.1%). Its antigen is undetermined. This sample stems from a study of cytomegalovirus exposure and HLA in healthy donors. For the study at large: Sequencing of 150 million to 200 million T cells in an earlier analysis found 100 million to 140 million unique TCR beta sequences. Points from the study as a whole: Donor immune exposure was known only as CMV serostatus. Sequencing artifact likely explains a cluster of highly shared sequence variants.

CDR3 size: 13 residues. The V gene's germline CDR1 is MGHDK and CDR2 SYGVNS. V was shortened by 1 base and J by 14 bases, with 12 bases between the two germline ends. The study ran its PCR with 60 Vbeta and 13 Jbeta primers. Profiled with immunoSEQ multiplex PCR; TCRdb holds only in-frame clones, not every one. The sample consists of tens of thousands of clones, about 63% of them appearing once. Sequencing was performed on PBMCs. The rearrangement links TRBV25-1 to TRBJ1-6; the D is unclear. This clonotype was obtained from a man aged 35 to 55 in good health and CMV-seropositive. The CDR3 DNA is TGTGCCAGCAGTGAATCCCCGAGGGAGGCCCTCCACTTT. Amino acid sequence: CASSESPREALHF.